One and the same sample provided the 18 T cell receptor beta chains below, sequenced in a study of cytomegalovirus exposure and HLA in healthy donors. Primers for the PCR totalled 60 Vbeta and 13 Jbeta. Generated by immunoSEQ multiplex PCR, the TCRdb table keeps only in-frame clones and is missing some. The sample comprises fewer than 200,000 clones, 81% of which are singletons, and under 15% rests with the top ten. Sequenced input: PBMCs. The receptors derive from a woman aged 50 to 60 in good health and CMV-seronegative.

The genes are TRBV30 and TRBJ1-5, with 9 bases matching TRBD1. The length of the CDR3 is 12 residues. Germline V gives CDR1 GTSNPN, CDR2 SVGIG (reference sequence). The V segment lost 5 bases and the J segment 4 bases; nucleotides outside the gene matches: 0. The chain's CDR3 is CAWGTGNQPQHF. The DNA of the CDR3 is TGTGCCTGGGGGACAGGGAATCAGCCCCAGCATTTT. Based on the CDR3 plus reference TRBV30 and TRBJ1-5, the full variable domain is SQTIHQWPATLVQPVGSPLSLECTVEGTSNPNLYWYRQAAGRGLQLLFYSVGIGQISSEVPQNLSASRPQDRQFILSSKKLLLSDSGFYLCAWGTGNQPQHFGDGTRLSIL.

V gene TRBV27 combines with J gene TRBJ1-6; D is possibly TRBD1 (5 bases). Germline loops: CDR1 MNHEY, CDR2 SMNVEV (reference sequence). V was cut by 1 base and J by 9 bases, with 19 bases left in between. The CDR3 spans 17 residues. CDR3 sequence (DNA): TGTGCCAGCAGTTTATTGAGACTAGGGGCAGGGACTTCACCCCTCCACTTT. It is translated as CASSLLRLGAGTSPLHF.

V gene TRBV7-3 combines with J gene TRBJ2-1; 8 bases fit TRBD2. The CDR3 has 15 residues. Trimming removed 5 bases from V and 8 bases from J; junction bases left unmatched: 11. Germline assignment: CDR1 SGHTA and CDR2 FQGTGA. CDR3 DNA sequence: TGTGCCAGCAGCCCGACCTTAGCGGGGAGCGATGAGCAGTTCTTC. Protein: CASSPTLAGSDEQFF.

The genes are TRBV7-2 and TRBJ1-2; 8 bases match TRBD1. Germline CDR1 SGHTA, CDR2 FQGNSA. The CDR3 covers 15 residues. Germline trimming cut 4 bases from V and 5 bases from J; bases unmatched to any gene: 9. The CDR3 DNA reads TGTGCCAGCAGCTCGCAGACAGGGGCCTCGTATGGCTACACCTTC. It encodes CASSSQTGASYGYTF.

The chain is built from TRBV2 and TRBJ2-7; a weak D match, TRBD1 (6 bases). Germline loops: CDR1 SNHLY, CDR2 FYNNEI. The CDR3 covers 15 residues. Trimming pared 0 bases from V and 2 bases from J, leaving 11 bases between. The CDR3 DNA reads as TGTGCCAGCAGTGAAGCTTACCAGGGGACCTACGAGCAGTACTTC. Its protein product is CASSEAYQGTYEQYF. The full variable domain, its missing parts supplied by reference TRBV2 and TRBJ2-7, is EPEVTQTPSHQVTQMGQEVILRCVPISNHLYFYWYRQILGQKVEFLVSFYNNEISEKSEIFDDQFSVERPDGSNFTLKIRSTKLEDSAMYFCASSEAYQGTYEQYFGPGTRLTVT.

This clone has just a few counts. The chain has TRBV6-4 and TRBJ2-1; 10 bases line up with TRBD2. Germline CDR1 reads MRHNA; CDR2 reads SNTAGT. The CDR3 runs 16 residues. Trimming cost V 7 bases and J 3 bases; bases outside gene matches: 9. The CDR3 here is CASTPGAGGDYNEQFF. The CDR3 DNA follows: TGTGCCAGCACCCCGGGAGCGGGAGGGGACTACAATGAGCAGTTCTTC.

This sequence joins TRBV13 and TRBJ1-1; D unresolved. V was cut by 5 bases and J by 1 base, with 8 bases left in between. The germline V gene encodes CDR1 PRHDT and CDR2 FYEKMQ (reference sequence). There are 13 residues in the CDR3. In nucleotides, the CDR3 is TGTGCCAGCAGCCCCCCAGAGAACACTGAAGCTTTCTTT. It translates to CASSPPENTEAFF. Filled out from reference TRBV13 and TRBJ1-1, the complete variable domain reads AAGVIQSPRHLIKEKRETATLKCYPIPRHDTVYWYQQGPGQDPQFLISFYEKMQSDKGSIPDRFSAQQFSDYHSELNMSSLELGDSALYFCASSPPENTEAFFGQGTRLTVV.

The chain carries TRBV29-1 and TRBJ2-5; 14 bases map to TRBD2. Germline V gene data show CDR1 as SQVTM and CDR2 as ANQGSEA. V dropped 7 bases and J dropped 1; count of bases not matched to a gene: 8. CDR3 length: 16 amino acids. The CDR3 sequence is CSAFPGLAGVQETQYF. CDR3 in DNA: TGCAGCGCCTTCCCGGGACTAGCGGGAGTCCAAGAGACCCAGTACTTC.

The V gene is TRBV10-1, the J gene TRBJ1-1, with a tentative D call TRBD1 (5 bases). CDR1 is WNHNN and CDR2 is SYGVQD in the germline V gene (reference sequence). The CDR3 covers 14 residues. The V end was cut by 4 bases, the J end by 3 bases, with 12 bases between. CDR3 sequence (DNA): TGCGCCAGCAGTGGTTCAGGGCCAGACACTGAAGCTTTCTTT. Translation gives CASSGSGPDTEAFF.

The CDR3 sequence is CASSATGSTDTQYF. CDR3 nucleotide sequence: TGTGCCAGCAGTGCGACAGGCAGCACAGATACGCAGTATTTT. V gene TRBV6-6 combines with J gene TRBJ2-3; possibly TRBD1 for D (6 bases). Germline assignment: CDR1 MNHNY and CDR2 SVGAGI (reference sequence). The CDR3 runs to 14 residues. Trimming pared 5 bases from V and 0 bases from J, leaving 9 bases between.

The sample holds a few counts of this clone. The V gene is TRBV19, the J gene TRBJ2-7, with D possibly being TRBD1 (5 bases). The CDR3 totals 13 residues. Trimming removed 5 bases from V and 6 bases from J, with 14 bases in between. From germline, CDR1 is LNHDA and CDR2 SQIVND (reference sequence). CDR3 DNA sequence: TGTGCCAGTAGTCAGACAGTATTTGTCGAGCAGTACTTC. This codes for CASSQTVFVEQYF. The full variable domain, rest sourced from reference TRBV19 and TRBJ2-7, is DGGITQSPKYLFRKEGQNVTLSCEQNLNHDAMYWYRQDPGQGLRLIYYSQIVNDFQKGDIAEGYSVSREKKESFPLTVTSAQKNPTAFYLCASSQTVFVEQYFGPGTRLTVT.

This chain joins TRBV28 and TRBJ2-1, with D perhaps TRBD1 (6 bases). V dropped 7 bases and J dropped 9 bases, with 22 bases sitting between them. The CDR3 spans 15 residues. Germline V lookup: CDR1 MDHEN, CDR2 SYDVKM. The CDR3, as DNA: TGTGCCAGCAACTTGGGCAGGGGATGGTCAGGTGAGCAGTTCTTC. This codes for CASNLGRGWSGEQFF.

The gene calls are TRBV5-4 and TRBJ1-1; the match to TRBD1 covers 8 bases. The CDR3 is 17 amino acids. With V trimmed by 4 bases and J by 5 bases, 16 bases remained unmatched. The germline CDR1 and CDR2 sequences are SGHNT and YYREEE (reference sequence). Here the CDR3 reads CASSRDRGGVGFTEAFF. CDR3 in DNA: TGTGCCAGCAGCCGCGACAGGGGCGGGGTGGGATTTACTGAAGCTTTCTTT.

The rearrangement uses TRBV9 and TRBJ1-3, with TRBD1 matching 8 bases. Unmatched junction bases numbered 5, after V lost 0 bases and J lost 0 bases. This CDR3 is built from 17 residues. The V gene's germline CDR1 is SGDLS and CDR2 YYNGEE. The CDR3 bases are TGTGCCAGCAGCGTAGGGGGGACAGGCAGCTCTGGAAACACCATATATTTT. Translating it yields CASSVGGTGSSGNTIYF.

The genes are TRBV29-1 and TRBJ2-1, with 10 bases that match TRBD1. V gave up 4 bases and J gave up 7 bases; unmatched junction bases: 10. This CDR3 has 15 amino acids. CDR1 is SQVTM and CDR2 is ANQGSEA in the germline V gene. CDR3 in amino acids: CSVARGDRGGNEQFF. In DNA form, the CDR3 reads TGCAGCGTTGCTCGGGGGGACAGGGGAGGAAATGAGCAGTTCTTC.

The V gene is TRBV19, the J gene TRBJ1-1; unclear D gene. This CDR3 is built from 15 residues. Germline lookup yields CDR1 LNHDA and CDR2 SQIVND (reference sequence). Trimming removed 1 base from V and 2 bases from J, with 11 bases in between. CDR3 protein: CASSIGSGANTEAFF. The CDR3 DNA reads TGTGCCAGTAGTATAGGGTCCGGAGCTAACACTGAAGCTTTCTTT.

This chain connects TRBV10-3 to TRBJ2-5; no clear D. V was trimmed by 4 bases and J by 2 bases, leaving 8 bases between them. Germline V gene sequence: CDR1 ENHRY, CDR2 SYGVKD. This CDR3 region has 13 residues. The CDR3 spells CAISAPGQETQYF. CDR3 DNA sequence: TGTGCCATCAGTGCCCCAGGTCAAGAGACCCAGTACTTC.

The chain combines TRBV5-1 with TRBJ1-1, with D possibly TRBD1 on 5 matching bases. The V end was cut by 0 bases, the J end by 4 bases, with 7 bases between. The CDR3 spans 13 residues. Germline V gene lookup returns CDR1 SGHRS and CDR2 YFSETQ. The DNA of the CDR3 is TGCGCCAGCAGCTTGGAGGGGCGCACTGAAGCTTTCTTT. Protein sequence: CASSLEGRTEAFF.